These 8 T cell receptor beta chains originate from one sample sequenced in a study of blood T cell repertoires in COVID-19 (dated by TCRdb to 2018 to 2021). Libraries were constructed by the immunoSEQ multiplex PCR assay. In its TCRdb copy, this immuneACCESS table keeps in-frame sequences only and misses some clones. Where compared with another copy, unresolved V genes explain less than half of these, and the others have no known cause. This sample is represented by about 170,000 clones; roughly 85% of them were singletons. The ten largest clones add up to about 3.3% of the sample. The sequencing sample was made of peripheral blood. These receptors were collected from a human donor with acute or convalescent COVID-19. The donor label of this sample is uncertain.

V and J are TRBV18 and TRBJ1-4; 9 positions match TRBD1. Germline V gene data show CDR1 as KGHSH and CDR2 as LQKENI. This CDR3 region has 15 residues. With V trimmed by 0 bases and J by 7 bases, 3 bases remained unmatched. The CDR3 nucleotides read TGTGCCAGCTCACCACCTTCGACAGGGGGTGAAAAACTGTTTTTT. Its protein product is CASSPPSTGGEKLFF.

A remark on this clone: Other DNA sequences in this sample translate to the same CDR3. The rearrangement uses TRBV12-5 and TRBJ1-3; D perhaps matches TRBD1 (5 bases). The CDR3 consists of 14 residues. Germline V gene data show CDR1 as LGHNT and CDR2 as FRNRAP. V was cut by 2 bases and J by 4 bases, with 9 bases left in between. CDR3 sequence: CASGLSGSGNTIYF. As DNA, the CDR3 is TGTGCTAGTGGTTTGTCAGGGTCGGGAAACACCATATATTTT.

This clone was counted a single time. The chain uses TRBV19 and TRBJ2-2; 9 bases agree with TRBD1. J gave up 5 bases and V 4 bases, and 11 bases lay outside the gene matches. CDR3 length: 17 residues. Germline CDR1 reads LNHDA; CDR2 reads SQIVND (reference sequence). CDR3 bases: TGTGCCAGTAGTACCTTTCGACAGGGGGAGAGGACCGGGGAGCTGTTTTTT. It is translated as CASSTFRQGERTGELFF.

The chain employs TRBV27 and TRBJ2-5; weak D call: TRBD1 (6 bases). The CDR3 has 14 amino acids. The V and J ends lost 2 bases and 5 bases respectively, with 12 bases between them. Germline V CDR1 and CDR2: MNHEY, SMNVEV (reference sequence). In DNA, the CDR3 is TGTGCCAGCAGTTTACAACAGGGACGGGAGACCCAGTACTTC. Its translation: CASSLQQGRETQYF.

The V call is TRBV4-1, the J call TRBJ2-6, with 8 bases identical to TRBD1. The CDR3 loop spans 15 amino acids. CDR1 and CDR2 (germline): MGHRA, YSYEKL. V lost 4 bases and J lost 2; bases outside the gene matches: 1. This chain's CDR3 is CASSPTGAGANVLTF. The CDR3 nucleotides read TGCGCCAGCAGCCCGACAGGGGCTGGGGCCAACGTCCTGACTTTC.

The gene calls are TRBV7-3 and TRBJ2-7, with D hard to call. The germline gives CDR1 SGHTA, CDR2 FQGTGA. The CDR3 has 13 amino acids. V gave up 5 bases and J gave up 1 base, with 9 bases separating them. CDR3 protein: CASSKTPSYEQYF. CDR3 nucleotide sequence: TGTGCCAGCAGCAAGACACCTTCCTACGAGCAGTACTTC.

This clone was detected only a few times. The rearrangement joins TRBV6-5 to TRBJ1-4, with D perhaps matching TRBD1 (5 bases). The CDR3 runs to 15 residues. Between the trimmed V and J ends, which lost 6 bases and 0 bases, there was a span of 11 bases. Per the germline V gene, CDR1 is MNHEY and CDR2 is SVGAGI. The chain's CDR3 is CASRPRGATNEKLFF. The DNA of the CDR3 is TGTGCCAGCAGACCTAGGGGTGCAACTAATGAAAAACTGTTTTTT.

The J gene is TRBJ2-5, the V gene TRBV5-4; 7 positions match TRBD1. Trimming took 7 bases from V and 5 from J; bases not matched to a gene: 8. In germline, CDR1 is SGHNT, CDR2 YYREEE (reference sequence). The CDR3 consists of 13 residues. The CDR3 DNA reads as TGTGCCAGCTCCAAGGGGGCAGGGGAGACCCAGTACTTC. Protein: CASSKGAGETQYF. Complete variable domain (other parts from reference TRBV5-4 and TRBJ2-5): ETGVTQSPTHLIKTRGQQVTLRCSSQSGHNTVSWYQQALGQGPQFIFQYYREEENGRGNFPPRFSGLQFPNYSSELNVNALELDDSALYLCASSKGAGETQYFGPGTRLLVL.